These T cell receptor beta chains were read from a single sample in a study of cytomegalovirus exposure and HLA in healthy donors. Produced via immunoSEQ multiplex PCR; TCRdb's table is partial and in-frame only. This table has about 270,000 clones, just over 70% appearing once. Sequencing used PBMCs. The receptors were sampled from a female donor in good health and CMV-seronegative. CDR3s include the opening cysteine and the closing phenylalanine or tryptophan. The order of the fields is CDR3 protein, CDR3 DNA, D gene, clone size, V gene, J gene. D genes are given only for firm matches. Rows give clone size only sometimes, using once, few, many, or a class for an expanded clone.

CDR3 protein: CASSQAPAIVADTGELFF
CDR3 DNA: TGCGCCAGCAGCCAAGCCCCAGCCATAGTAGCGGACACCGGGGAGCTGTTTTTT
D gene: .
clone size: .
V gene: TRBV4-1
J gene: TRBJ2-2

CDR3 protein: CATSRGIRTLNTEAFF
CDR3 DNA: TGTGCCACCAGCAGAGGTATTCGGACACTTAACACTGAAGCTTTCTTT
D gene: .
clone size: once
V gene: TRBV15
J gene: TRBJ1-1

CDR3 protein: CASSLPADYRYTF
CDR3 DNA: TGTGCCAGCAGCCTACCGGCGGACTATCGCTACACCTTC
D gene: .
clone size: .
V gene: TRBV9
J gene: TRBJ1-2

CDR3 protein: CASSLQGQAFF
CDR3 DNA: TGTGCCAGCAGTTTACAGGGGCAGGCTTTCTTT
D gene: .
clone size: .
V gene: TRBV28
J gene: TRBJ1-1

CDR3 protein: CASSPLAGMNTGELFF
CDR3 DNA: TGTGCCAGCAGCCCCCTAGCGGGAATGAACACCGGGGAGCTGTTTTTT
D gene: TRBD2
clone size: .
V gene: TRBV9
J gene: TRBJ2-2

CDR3 protein: CASSLARLAGGVADTQYF
CDR3 DNA: TGTGCCAGCAGCTTAGCTCGACTAGCGGGAGGTGTCGCAGATACGCAGTATTTT
D gene: TRBD2
clone size: few
V gene: TRBV11-3
J gene: TRBJ2-3

CDR3 protein: CASSLGGEGRQETQYF
CDR3 DNA: TGCGCCAGCAGCTTGGGCGGCGAGGGTCGCCAAGAGACCCAGTACTTC
D gene: .
clone size: .
V gene: TRBV5-1
J gene: TRBJ2-5

CDR3 protein: CASQRIGETQYF
CDR3 DNA: TGTGCCAGCCAACGCATTGGCGAGACCCAGTACTTC
D gene: .
clone size: .
V gene: TRBV27
J gene: TRBJ2-5

CDR3 protein: CASSFGTGITYEQYF
CDR3 DNA: TGTGCCAGCAGCTTCGGGACAGGGATAACCTACGAGCAGTACTTC
D gene: TRBD1
clone size: .
V gene: TRBV5-5
J gene: TRBJ2-7

CDR3 protein: CASSGGGSRLGNEQFF
CDR3 DNA: TGTGCCAGCAGCGGGGGGGGTTCCCGCTTAGGGAATGAGCAGTTCTTC
D gene: TRBD2
clone size: few
V gene: TRBV7-3
J gene: TRBJ2-1

CDR3 protein: CASSYPGGADYGYTF
CDR3 DNA: TGTGCCAGCAGTTACCCAGGGGGAGCTGACTATGGCTACACCTTC
D gene: TRBD1
clone size: .
V gene: TRBV6-5
J gene: TRBJ1-2

CDR3 protein: CSSSRRRGYEQYF
CDR3 DNA: TGTTCCAGCAGCCGCCGTCGGGGGTACGAGCAGTACTTC
D gene: .
clone size: few
V gene: TRBV7-9
J gene: TRBJ2-7

CDR3 protein: CASSPLMGSGVTYEQYF
CDR3 DNA: TGTGCCAGCAGCCCACTGATGGGTAGCGGGGTTACCTACGAGCAGTACTTC
D gene: TRBD2
clone size: .
V gene: TRBV7-9
J gene: TRBJ2-7

CDR3 protein: CASSLLAELLNEQFF
CDR3 DNA: TGTGCCAGCAGCTTATTAGCGGAGCTATTAAATGAGCAGTTCTTC
D gene: .
clone size: .
V gene: TRBV7-9
J gene: TRBJ2-1

CDR3 protein: CASSYSSLAGVGELFF
CDR3 DNA: TGTGCCAGCAGTTACTCCAGCCTAGCGGGTGTGGGGGAGCTGTTTTTT
D gene: TRBD2
clone size: .
V gene: TRBV6-5
J gene: TRBJ2-2

CDR3 protein: CASSLTSGQGSYEQYF
CDR3 DNA: TGTGCCAGCAGTTTAACCTCGGGACAGGGGAGCTACGAGCAGTACTTC
D gene: TRBD1
clone size: .
V gene: TRBV27
J gene: TRBJ2-7

CDR3 protein: CASSPTGGGNQPQHF
CDR3 DNA: TGTGCCAGCAGTCCGACAGGAGGTGGCAATCAGCCCCAGCATTTT
D gene: .
clone size: .
V gene: TRBV6-1
J gene: TRBJ1-5

CDR3 protein: CASSEGVSRGKLFF
CDR3 DNA: TGTGCCAGCAGTGAAGGGGTCTCCCGTGGAAAACTGTTTTTT
D gene: .
clone size: few
V gene: TRBV9
J gene: TRBJ1-4

CDR3 protein: CASSSTGEDGELFF
CDR3 DNA: TGTGCCAGCAGCTCCACAGGGGAGGACGGGGAGCTGTTTTTT
D gene: .
clone size: few
V gene: TRBV6-4
J gene: TRBJ2-2

CDR3 protein: CASSLDSDTGELFF
CDR3 DNA: TGTGCCAGCAGCCTAGACTCAGACACCGGGGAGCTGTTTTTT
D gene: .
clone size: .
V gene: TRBV27
J gene: TRBJ2-2

CDR3 protein: CASSELLTQFF
CDR3 DNA: TGTGCCAGCAGTGAATTACTAACGCAGTTCTTC
D gene: .
clone size: .
V gene: TRBV2
J gene: TRBJ2-1

CDR3 protein: CASSPSGTSLYNEQFF
CDR3 DNA: TGTGCCAGCAGCCCCTCCGGGACTAGCCTATACAATGAGCAGTTCTTC
D gene: TRBD2
clone size: .
V gene: TRBV9
J gene: TRBJ2-1

CDR3 protein: CAISEREGLTDTQYF
CDR3 DNA: TGTGCCATCAGTGAGAGGGAGGGATTAACAGATACGCAGTATTTT
D gene: TRBD2
clone size: .
V gene: TRBV10-3
J gene: TRBJ2-3

CDR3 protein: CASSHPTRGLAVHEQYF
CDR3 DNA: TGTGCCAGCAGCCACCCAACCCGCGGACTAGCGGTCCACGAGCAGTACTTC
D gene: TRBD2
clone size: .
V gene: TRBV27
J gene: TRBJ2-7

CDR3 protein: CASSFFSRADTQYF
CDR3 DNA: TGTGCCAGCAGTTTCTTTTCTCGAGCAGATACGCAGTATTTT
D gene: .
clone size: .
V gene: TRBV28
J gene: TRBJ2-3

CDR3 protein: CASLSAAGHGNEQFF
CDR3 DNA: TGTGCCAGCCTTAGCGCAGCGGGACACGGGAATGAGCAGTTCTTC
D gene: .
clone size: .
V gene: TRBV18
J gene: TRBJ2-1

CDR3 protein: CASSPLAGAYNEQFF
CDR3 DNA: TGTGCCAGCAGCCCACTAGCGGGCGCCTACAATGAGCAGTTCTTC
D gene: TRBD2
clone size: .
V gene: TRBV7-3
J gene: TRBJ2-1

CDR3 protein: CASSLADTQYF
CDR3 DNA: TGTGCCAGCAGCCTAGCGGATACGCAGTATTTT
D gene: .
clone size: .
V gene: TRBV5-4
J gene: TRBJ2-3

CDR3 protein: CASSPFGEAEQYF
CDR3 DNA: TGTGCCAGCAGTCCTTTCGGGGAGGCGGAGCAGTACTTC
D gene: .
clone size: few
V gene: TRBV27
J gene: TRBJ2-5

CDR3 protein: CASSRTGPGNTIYF
CDR3 DNA: TGTGCCAGCAGTCGCACAGGACCTGGAAACACCATATATTTT
D gene: .
clone size: .
V gene: TRBV14
J gene: TRBJ1-3

CDR3 protein: CASSLSSGRNEQFF
CDR3 DNA: TGTGCCAGCAGCTTGTCTAGCGGGAGGAATGAGCAGTTCTTC
D gene: TRBD2
clone size: .
V gene: TRBV7-2
J gene: TRBJ2-1

CDR3 protein: CASSLVTRQGGNTIYF
CDR3 DNA: TGTGCCAGCAGCTTGGTTACCCGACAGGGCGGAAACACCATATATTTT
D gene: TRBD1
clone size: once
V gene: TRBV5-4
J gene: TRBJ1-3

CDR3 protein: CASSIGPMNTEAFF
CDR3 DNA: TGTGCCAGTAGTATAGGGCCCATGAACACTGAAGCTTTCTTT
D gene: .
clone size: .
V gene: TRBV19
J gene: TRBJ1-1

CDR3 protein: CASSEAGTGGYGYTF
CDR3 DNA: TGTGCCAGCAGTGAAGCCGGGACAGGGGGGTATGGCTACACCTTC
D gene: TRBD1
clone size: few
V gene: TRBV6-1
J gene: TRBJ1-2

CDR3 protein: CARRGRGKDLDPPDTQYF
CDR3 DNA: TGTGCCAGGCGGGGGCGGGGAAAGGACTTAGACCCCCCAGATACGCAGTATTTT
D gene: .
clone size: .
V gene: TRBV2
J gene: TRBJ2-3

CDR3 protein: CASRSGTANQPQHF
CDR3 DNA: TGTGCCAGCAGGTCCGGGACAGCAAATCAGCCCCAGCATTTT
D gene: TRBD1
clone size: .
V gene: TRBV28
J gene: TRBJ1-5

CDR3 protein: CASTSGGRELFF
CDR3 DNA: TGTGCCAGTACCTCGGGGGGACGGGAGCTGTTTTTT
D gene: TRBD2
clone size: .
V gene: TRBV19
J gene: TRBJ2-2

CDR3 protein: CASSWTGSYEQYF
CDR3 DNA: TGTGCCAGCAGTTGGACAGGCTCCTACGAGCAGTACTTC
D gene: TRBD1
clone size: few
V gene: TRBV2
J gene: TRBJ2-7

CDR3 protein: CASSSGAEGRYEQYF
CDR3 DNA: TGTGCCAGCAGTTCCGGGGCGGAGGGCCGGTACGAGCAGTACTTC
D gene: .
clone size: once
V gene: TRBV28
J gene: TRBJ2-7

CDR3 protein: CASSLNTYEQYF
CDR3 DNA: TGTGCCAGCAGCCTTAATACCTACGAGCAGTACTTC
D gene: .
clone size: few
V gene: TRBV13
J gene: TRBJ2-7